These 30 T cell receptor beta chains were sequenced from one sample in a study of blood T cell repertoires in COVID-19. Assay used: immunoSEQ multiplex PCR; TCRdb lists only in-frame clones, some missing. There are fewer than 200,000 clones in the sample; roughly 70% occur only once, and 3% lies in the top ten. The sequenced sample was peripheral blood. The source is a woman of 80 years or more with acute or convalescent COVID-19.

This chain's CDR3 is CASSLQSGLAGVGGETQYF. The CDR3 bases are TGTGCCAGTAGCCTTCAGTCGGGACTAGCGGGAGTCGGGGGAGAGACCCAGTACTTC. The chain recombines TRBV19 with TRBJ2-5, with 14 bases aligning to TRBD2. The V gene's germline CDR1 is LNHDA and CDR2 SQIVND (reference sequence). The trim removed 6 bases at V and 4 bases at J, leaving 16 bases unmatched. The CDR3 covers 19 residues.

The J gene is TRBJ1-5, the V gene TRBV5-1, with 8 bases that match TRBD1. V lost 2 bases, J lost 4 bases, and 2 bases stayed unmatched. Per the germline V gene, CDR1 is SGHRS and CDR2 is YFSETQ. This CDR3 is built from 14 residues. The CDR3 DNA sequence: TGCGCCAGCAGCTTAAGGACAGGGAATCAGCCCCAGCATTTT. This sequence encodes CASSLRTGNQPQHF.

V and J are TRBV5-5 and TRBJ2-5; 8 positions agree with TRBD2. Germline V gene sequence: CDR1 SGHKS, CDR2 YYEKEE (reference sequence). J gave up 5 bases and V 5 bases, and 17 bases lay outside the gene matches. The CDR3 contains 17 residues. In DNA, the CDR3 is TGTGCCAGCAGGGTAGGGAGCGGGAGCTACCCCCAGGAGACCCAGTACTTC. Amino acids: CASRVGSGSYPQETQYF.

The chain carries TRBV5-1 and TRBJ2-1, with TRBD1 as a possible D gene (7 bases). CDR3 length: 16 amino acids. Germline V gives CDR1 SGHRS, CDR2 YFSETQ. V lost 5 bases and J 5 bases, leaving 20 bases between the germline ends. CDR3 region: CASRSNRGLSDNEQFF. CDR3 bases: TGCGCCAGCAGATCAAACAGGGGACTCTCTGACAATGAGCAGTTCTTC.

This clone was detected only once. The chain links TRBV2 to TRBJ2-5; D might be TRBD2 (6 bases). This CDR3 region has 13 residues. The V gene lost 7 bases and the J gene lost 5 bases, with 14 bases spanning the gap. Germline CDR1 is SNHLY and CDR2 is FYNNEI. This CDR3 is CASMRAEGETQYF. DNA for the CDR3: TGTGCCAGCATGAGGGCGGAGGGGGAGACCCAGTACTTC.

V gene TRBV6-5 combines with J gene TRBJ1-2; possibly TRBD1 for D (5 bases). The CDR3 has 14 residues. The V gene lost 1 base and the J gene lost 6 bases, with 12 bases spanning the gap. Germline CDR1 reads MNHEY; CDR2 reads SVGAGI. CDR3 loop: CASSYLGGGDGYTF. In DNA form, the CDR3 reads TGTGCCAGCAGTTACTTAGGTGGAGGGGATGGCTACACCTTC.

The CDR3 loop reads CASSQRDRVYDTQYF. In nucleotides, the CDR3 is TGTGCCAGCAGCCAGCGGGACAGGGTCTACGATACGCAGTATTTT. This rearrangement joins TRBV14 to TRBJ2-3; TRBD1 agrees at 9 bases. J gave up 6 bases and V 3 bases, and 7 bases lay outside the gene matches. The CDR3 totals 15 residues. Germline V gives CDR1 SGHDN, CDR2 FVKESK.

The chain links TRBV19 to TRBJ1-5; TRBD1 is a possible D gene (5 bases). The CDR3 loop spans 13 amino acids. Trimming removed 8 bases from V and 5 bases from J, with 13 bases in between. Looked up from germline, CDR1 is LNHDA and CDR2 is SQIVND (reference sequence). CDR3 DNA: TGTGCCAGTGTGGGTGCAGGGTATCAGCCCCAGCATTTT. Encoded protein: CASVGAGYQPQHF.

This chain connects TRBV5-1 to TRBJ2-3; a possible D gene is TRBD2 (5 bases). The germline CDR1 and CDR2 sequences are SGHRS and YFSETQ. The ends were cut back, 2 bases at V and 1 base at J, with 8 bases in the middle. The CDR3 has 14 residues. The CDR3 loop reads CASSFGLGTDTQYF. DNA of the CDR3: TGCGCCAGCAGCTTCGGACTCGGCACAGATACGCAGTATTTT. Combining the CDR3 with reference TRBV5-1 and TRBJ2-3 gives the whole variable domain KAGVTQTPRYLIKTRGQQVTLSCSPISGHRSVSWYQQTPGQGLQFLFEYFSETQRNKGNFPGRFSGRQFSNSRSEMNVSTLELGDSALYLCASSFGLGTDTQYFGPGTRLTVL.

V gene TRBV5-8 combines with J gene TRBJ2-7; D perhaps matches TRBD1 (6 bases). Trimming stripped 5 bases from V and 9 bases from J, with 15 bases between. The germline V gene encodes CDR1 SGHTS and CDR2 YDEGEE. CDR3 length equals 12 residues. CDR3 bases: TGTGCCAGCAGTTTACAGGGTAAGGGGCAGTACTTC. It translates to CASSLQGKGQYF.

The rearrangement uses TRBV5-1 and TRBJ1-4; 10 bases are a match to TRBD1. V lost 4 bases to trimming and J lost 6 bases; unmatched junction nucleotides: 3. In germline, CDR1 is SGHRS, CDR2 YFSETQ. This CDR3 contains 14 residues. The CDR3 protein is CASSTGTGDEKLFF. Here the CDR3 DNA reads TGCGCCAGCAGCACCGGGACAGGGGATGAAAAACTGTTTTTT.

This clone has more than one count but fewer than ten. This specimen includes other DNA sequences encoding the same CDR3. The chain combines TRBV27 with TRBJ2-5; 10 bases line up with TRBD1. Per germline, CDR1 MNHEY and CDR2 SMNVEV (reference sequence). V gave up 6 bases and J gave up 2 bases; unmatched junction bases: 3. The CDR3 has 14 amino acids. The CDR3 DNA follows: TGTGCCAGCAGCAGGGACAGGGGACAAGAGACCCAGTACTTC. Encoded protein: CASSRDRGQETQYF.

The CDR3 is CASQPGQYGYTF. Written as DNA, the CDR3 is TGTGCCTCCCAACCGGGACAGTATGGCTACACCTTC. V and J are TRBV10-3 and TRBJ1-2, with 7 positions matching TRBD1. The CDR3 length is 12 residues. V shed 11 bases, J shed 5 bases, and the junction held 8 bases outside the gene matches. Looked up from germline, CDR1 is ENHRY and CDR2 is SYGVKD.

This clone was counted a few times. The V gene is TRBV6-5, the J gene TRBJ2-7; tentative D call: TRBD1 (6 bases). The CDR3 covers 14 residues. V lost 5 bases to trimming and J lost 4 bases, with 15 bases between them. Germline-derived CDR1 and CDR2 are MNHEY and SVGAGI. CDR3 protein: CASSPRTESYEQYF. The CDR3 bases are TGTGCCAGCAGTCCCCGGACAGAGAGTTACGAGCAGTACTTC.

This sequence joins TRBV6-5 and TRBJ2-7; 7 positions agree with TRBD1. The CDR3 is made up of 14 amino acids. Germline V gene data show CDR1 as MNHEY and CDR2 as SVGAGI. J lost 3 bases, V lost 6 bases, and 8 bases had no gene match. The CDR3 region is CASSLDRALYEQYF. The CDR3 nucleotides are TGTGCCAGCAGCCTAGACAGGGCCCTCTACGAGCAGTACTTC.

This chain joins TRBV11-3 and TRBJ1-1; tentative D call: TRBD1 (5 bases). V was cut by 6 bases and J by 4 bases, with 15 bases left in between. This CDR3 has 14 amino acids. From germline, CDR1 is SGHNT and CDR2 YENEEA. This CDR3 is CASSRGGGITEAFF. CDR3 DNA sequence: TGTGCCAGCAGTCGGGGGGGAGGTATCACTGAAGCTTTCTTT.

The chain employs TRBV6-5 and TRBJ2-7; 7 nucleotides agree with TRBD2. The CDR3 length is 14 residues. CDR1 MNHEY and CDR2 SVGAGI come from the germline V gene. Trimming cost V 6 bases and J 4 bases; bases outside gene matches: 9. CDR3 region: CASRLTSELYEQYF. The CDR3 coding sequence is TGTGCCAGCAGATTAACTAGCGAACTTTACGAGCAGTACTTC.

The V gene is TRBV19, the J gene TRBJ2-1; 7 bases map to TRBD1. V lost 4 bases and J lost 5; bases outside the gene matches: 5. The CDR3 contains 14 residues. Germline CDR1 LNHDA, CDR2 SQIVND (reference sequence). This chain's CDR3 is CASSKGARNNEQFF. Written as DNA, the CDR3 is TGTGCCAGTAGTAAGGGGGCGCGTAACAATGAGCAGTTCTTC.

The V and J genes are TRBV21-1 and TRBJ2-2; the table's D call, TRBD2, has no DNA check behind it. TRBV21-1 is marked as a pseudogene. The CDR3 runs to 16 residues. CDR3: CASPRGPVRPTGELFF. In DNA, the CDR3 is TGTGCCAGCCCCCGAGGCCCGGTCCGGCCCACCGGGGAGCTGTTTTTT.

This clone was seen a handful of times. V and J are TRBV28 and TRBJ2-4, with 9 bases fitting TRBD1. The CDR3 sequence is 20 residues long. The germline V gene encodes CDR1 MDHEN and CDR2 SYDVKM. The junction had 19 bases not matched to a gene; V was cut back by 6 bases and J by 1 base. The CDR3 sequence is CASSHAPGQGSLGAKNIQYF. CDR3 bases: TGTGCCAGCAGCCACGCCCCGGGACAGGGCTCCCTAGGGGCCAAAAACATTCAGTACTTC.

At least ten counts were recorded for this clone. The CDR3 DNA reads as TGTGCCAGCAGTCGTAAAACAGGGTATTCCGAGCAGTACTTC. It encodes CASSRKTGYSEQYF. The chain combines TRBV27 with TRBJ2-7, with D maybe TRBD1 (6 bases). From germline, CDR1 is MNHEY and CDR2 SMNVEV (reference sequence). This CDR3 is 14 amino acids long. The germline V and J ends were trimmed by 5 bases and 6 bases, with 17 bases remaining between them.

The chain carries TRBV19 and TRBJ1-2; TRBD1 matches 8 bases. Germline V gene lookup returns CDR1 LNHDA and CDR2 SQIVND (reference sequence). Trimming at V came to 6 bases and at J to 4 bases, leaving 7 bases not matched to a gene. This CDR3 region has 14 residues. Here the CDR3 reads CASSSTGAFYGYTF. DNA for the CDR3: TGTGCCAGTAGCTCGACAGGGGCCTTCTATGGCTACACCTTC.

The J gene is TRBJ2-2, the V gene TRBV9; the D gene is possibly TRBD1 (5 bases). Trimming shortened V by 4 bases and J by 5 bases, and 9 bases separated the two germline ends. CDR1 is SGDLS, CDR2 YYNGEE, per germline. The CDR3 sequence is 13 residues long. The CDR3 is CASSSRGTGELFF. CDR3 coding DNA: TGTGCCAGCAGCTCAAGGGGTACCGGGGAGCTGTTTTTT.

The chain is built from TRBV21-1 and TRBJ1-3; the D call of TRBD1 is as the table states it, not checked on the DNA. TRBV21-1 is a documented pseudogene. The CDR3 consists of 16 residues. In DNA form, the CDR3 reads TGTGCCAGCAGCCCACTTGGACAGTCAACTGGAAACACCATATATTTT. As protein: CASSPLGQSTGNTIYF.

This clone turned up a few times. A read error may account for a junction end that differs from germline. The chain links TRBV7-9 to TRBJ2-7, with a possible D match to TRBD1 (6 bases). The germline V gene has CDR1 SEHNR and CDR2 FQNEAQ (reference sequence). This CDR3 spans 12 amino acids. CDR3 amino acids: CASSEGGRDTFF. CDR3 in DNA: TGTGCCAGCAGCGAGGGCGGCAGGGACACCTTCTTC. Full variable domain (remainder filled in from reference TRBV7-9 and TRBJ2-7): DTGVSQNPRHKITKRGQNVTFRCDPISEHNRLYWYRQTLGQGPEFLTYFQNEAQLEKSRLLSDRFSAERPKGSFSTLEIQRTEQGDSAMYLCASSEGGRDTFFGPGTRLTVT.

V and J are TRBV5-1 and TRBJ2-5; 7 nucleotides line up with TRBD1. Trimming at V came to 6 bases and at J to 2 bases, leaving 1 base not matched to a gene. The CDR3 extends over 12 amino acids. Germline V gene data show CDR1 as SGHRS and CDR2 as YFSETQ. The CDR3, as DNA: TGCGCCAGCAAGGGACAGCAAGAGACCCAGTACTTC. Translated, it gives CASKGQQETQYF.

The chain links TRBV5-1 to TRBJ2-7; D may be TRBD2 (5 bases). The length of the CDR3 is 15 residues. V lost 2 bases and J lost 4, with 16 bases in between. From germline, CDR1 is SGHRS and CDR2 YFSETQ. The CDR3 loop reads CASSFMASPRYEQYF. The DNA of the CDR3 is TGCGCCAGCAGCTTCATGGCTAGCCCCCGTTACGAGCAGTACTTC.

There are a few counts of this clone. The rearrangement uses TRBV5-1 and TRBJ2-7; 9 bases agree with TRBD1. V lost 2 bases, J lost 4 bases, and 7 bases stayed unmatched. CDR3 size: 15 residues. CDR1 and CDR2 from the germline V gene are SGHRS and YFSETQ. The CDR3 is CASSLSGTGLYEQYF. The DNA of the CDR3 is TGCGCCAGCAGCTTAAGCGGGACAGGGCTTTACGAGCAGTACTTC.

The V and J genes are TRBV5-1 and TRBJ2-1; 9 nucleotides agree with TRBD2. Looked up from germline, CDR1 is SGHRS and CDR2 is YFSETQ. The V gene end was trimmed by 5 bases and the J gene end by 5 bases; junction bases not matched to a gene: 11. The CDR3 covers 16 residues. CDR3 DNA sequence: TGCGCCAGCAGTCCCCAATCGGGACTAGCCCACAATGAGCAGTTCTTC. This encodes CASSPQSGLAHNEQFF.

This chain links TRBV2 with TRBJ2-1; D is possibly TRBD2 (5 bases). CDR3 length: 12 amino acids. The ends were cut back, 8 bases at V and 3 bases at J, with 8 bases in the middle. The germline CDR1 and CDR2 sequences are SNHLY and FYNNEI. DNA for the CDR3: TGTGCCAGCGGGAGACACTACAATGAGCAGTTCTTC. Amino acid sequence: CASGRHYNEQFF.